These T cell receptor beta chains were read from a single sample in a study of shared clonotypes between healthy human individuals. Assay: immunoSEQ multiplex PCR; the TCRdb copy retains only in-frame clones and omits some. Of a few million clones in the sample, approximately 95% were seen once. The sequenced sample consisted of naive CD4+ T cells from PBMCs. The source is a man aged 18 to 30 in good health. Some clones in this sample may be carry-over from other donors' samples. Each CDR3 is given with its conserved first and last residue. Each record gives: V gene, D gene, J gene, clone size, CDR3 DNA, CDR3 protein. The D gene is left open where the match is weak. Rows may omit the clone size; those that give it use once, few, many or a size class.

TRBV19	.	TRBJ1-1	.	TGTGCCAGTAGTATATCAGGGGCGCTTGGCGCTGAAGCTTTCTTT	CASSISGALGAEAFF
TRBV28	TRBD2	TRBJ2-7	.	TGTGCCAGCATCCAAGGGGGGCTAGCGGGAGGGTACTACGAGCAGTACTTC	CASIQGGLAGGYYEQYF
TRBV6-6	.	TRBJ1-5	.	TGTGCCAGTCTAACGTCCCGGGGAAGCAATCAGCCCCAGCATTTT	CASLTSRGSNQPQHF
TRBV27	TRBD2	TRBJ2-7	.	TGTGCCAGCAGTGCCTACTTACCGGGACTAAGTTTCGAGCAGTACTTC	CASSAYLPGLSFEQYF
TRBV7-2	.	TRBJ1-2	.	TGTGCCAGCAGCGTTACAGGGTTGGCCGGCTACACCTTC	CASSVTGLAGYTF
TRBV30	.	TRBJ1-4	.	TGTGCCTGGAGCGAGGACAGTAGAAATGAAAAACTGTTTTTT	CAWSEDSRNEKLFF
TRBV4-2	TRBD2	TRBJ2-1	.	TGTGCCAGCAGTGTGACTAGCGGGGCGAGCTCCTACAATGAGCAGTTCTTC	CASSVTSGASSYNEQFF
TRBV27	TRBD2	TRBJ2-1	.	TGTGCCAGCAGTTTTGCACTAGCGGCCAATGAGCAGTTCTTC	CASSFALAANEQFF
TRBV28	.	TRBJ2-3	.	TGTGCCAGCAGGAATACAGGGATCGCATCAGATACGCAGTATTTT	CASRNTGIASDTQYF
TRBV28	TRBD1	TRBJ2-5	.	TGTGCCAGCAGTTCGGGACAGGGGCGTGAAACGGAGACCCAGTACTTC	CASSSGQGRETETQYF
TRBV7-9	.	TRBJ1-2	once	TGTGCCAGCAGCAGCCCCGGACGAACTAACTATGGCTACACCTTC	CASSSPGRTNYGYTF
TRBV18	TRBD1	TRBJ2-4	.	TGTGCCAGCTCACGGGGACAGGGGCTAGCCAAAAACATTCAGTACTTC	CASSRGQGLAKNIQYF
TRBV27	.	TRBJ1-2	.	TGTGCCAGCAGCCGCCGGGACCAACTTAACTATGGCTACACCTTC	CASSRRDQLNYGYTF
TRBV10-3	.	TRBJ1-1	.	TGTGCCATCAGTGGCAGGGGAGCGACTGAAGCTTTCTTT	CAISGRGATEAFF
TRBV27	TRBD1	TRBJ2-7	.	TGTGCCAGCAGAACCTACAGGGGTCCTACCCCCTACGAGCAGTACTTC	CASRTYRGPTPYEQYF
TRBV5-4	.	TRBJ1-1	.	TGTGCCAGCAGCTTCCGAGGAACTGAAGCTTTCTTT	CASSFRGTEAFF
TRBV9	.	TRBJ2-2	.	TGTGCCAGCAGCGTGGGGGGTTACACCGGGGAGCTGTTTTTT	CASSVGGYTGELFF
TRBV6-6	.	TRBJ1-1	.	TGTGCCAGCAGCCCATTGGGAGGGAAGAACACTGAAGCTTTCTTT	CASSPLGGKNTEAFF
TRBV19	TRBD2	TRBJ2-7	.	TGTGCCAGTAGTATAGGATCGGGACTAGCGGGAGAAGGGGTTCGTTACGAGCAGTACTTC	CASSIGSGLAGEGVRYEQYF
TRBV18	TRBD1	TRBJ2-7	.	TGTGCCAGCTCACCCGGACAGCTCGGACAGACAGGGGGGCAGTACTTC	CASSPGQLGQTGGQYF
TRBV29-1	TRBD1	TRBJ2-7	.	TGCAGCGTGCGCTCCGGGACAGGGGATTCCTACGAGCAGTACTTC	CSVRSGTGDSYEQYF
TRBV7-3	TRBD1	TRBJ1-1	.	TGTGCCAGCAGCACCGAAGCCGGGACAGGGGGTGAAGCTTTCTTT	CASSTEAGTGGEAFF